What follows is one TCR beta chain and its context. This specimen belongs to a study of sequential checkpoint blockade in melanoma. Trimming stripped 1 base from V and 5 bases from J, with 17 bases between. Per germline, CDR1 MGHDK and CDR2 SYGVNS. The CDR3 totals 16 residues. Treatment indicated: randomized to nivolumab then ipilimumab (arm A) or the reverse (arm B). Profiling relied on immunoSEQ multiplex PCR, and the TCRdb table lists in-frame clones only, not all of them. The sample contains 8,000 or so clones, around 22% of which appear only once. The clonotype was recovered from a human donor with melanoma. The starting material was tumor tissue (inferred from file names), obtained from a patient given nivolumab and ipilimumab in sequence. This chain uses TRBV25-1 with TRBJ2-5; no firm D call. The CDR3 sequence is CASSEFGVLAAETQYF. CDR3 nucleotides: TGTGCCAGCAGTGAATTTGGGGTTTTAGCAGCGGAGACCCAGTACTTC.